Described below is a single T cell receptor beta chain sequence and its context. Its antigen is not known. The sample belongs to a study of shared clonotypes between healthy human individuals. The CDR3 contains 16 residues. V gave up 0 bases and J gave up 0 bases, with 10 bases separating them. From CD4+ cells came CD45RA+ naive and CD45RA-negative memory subsets. General study findings and limits: Unshared clonotypes carried lower generation probabilities than those common to all four donors. Few donors restricted represented genetic and exposure-history diversity.

Researchers divided each subset's genomic DNA evenly across several immunoSEQ plates. Sequencing was performed with immunoSEQ multiplex PCR; in TCRdb, only in-frame clones are kept and a portion is missing. The sample has roughly 2.4 million clones, almost 96% seen once. The genes are TRBV5-7 and TRBJ1-3; D perhaps matches TRBD1 (6 bases). TRBV5-7 is given ORF status, its function remaining uncertain. This clonotype was obtained from a man between 18 and 35 years old in good health. Sequenced input: naive CD4+ T cells sorted from blood. Subset here: CD45RA+ positively selected. The CDR3: CASSLDRVGSGNTIYF. The CDR3 DNA follows: TGTGCCAGCAGCTTGGACAGGGTAGGCTCTGGAAACACCATATATTTT.